Below, 30 T cell receptor beta chains from the same sample are listed, as sequenced in a study of PD-1 blockade in classical Hodgkin lymphoma. TCRdb's copy holds only in-frame clones and misses some; the assay was immunoSEQ multiplex PCR. The sample has 15,000 to 20,000 clones; roughly 77% are singletons. Time point given: cycle 4 day 1 (C4D1), after about 6 weeks of nivolumab. Every patient had relapsed following autologous stem cell transplantation, and cohorts differed in brentuximab vedotin exposure. Here the sequenced sample was peripheral blood mononuclear cells (PBMCs), taken before the fourth cycle of nivolumab. These TCRs come from a human donor with classical Hodgkin lymphoma.

V and J are TRBV7-2 and TRBJ1-2; D is perhaps TRBD1 (5 bases). The V end lost 1 base, the J end lost 2 bases, and 11 bases lay between the germline ends. Germline loops: CDR1 SGHTA, CDR2 FQGNSA. The CDR3 runs to 15 residues. The CDR3 protein is CASSLEGRGNYGYTF. Written as DNA, the CDR3 is TGTGCCAGCAGCTTAGAGGGGAGAGGGAACTATGGCTACACCTTC.

The chain couples TRBV4-3 to TRBJ1-6; D not certain. Germline-derived CDR1 and CDR2 are LGHNA and YSLEER. V lost 0 bases and J lost 5, with 8 bases in between. The CDR3 sequence is 15 residues long. The chain's CDR3 is CASSQDHLDNSPLHF. The CDR3, as DNA: TGCGCCAGCAGCCAAGATCACCTGGATAATTCACCCCTCCACTTT.

The genes are TRBV19 and TRBJ1-1, with D maybe TRBD1 (6 bases). Looked up from germline, CDR1 is LNHDA and CDR2 is SQIVND (reference sequence). This CDR3 is built from 14 residues. Trimming removed 4 bases at V and 3 bases at J, with 12 bases between. The CDR3 loop reads CASSTRGGDTEAFF. CDR3 nucleotide sequence: TGTGCCAGTAGTACCAGGGGTGGGGACACTGAAGCTTTCTTT.

DNA for the CDR3: TGTGCCAGCAGCACTGTGGAGGGGAATCCTAACTATGGCTACACCTTC. Amino acid sequence: CASSTVEGNPNYGYTF. V gene TRBV4-2 combines with J gene TRBJ1-2; maybe TRBD1 (5 bases). Trimming shortened V by 5 bases and J by 0 bases, and 16 bases separated the two germline ends. Germline CDR1 reads LGHNA; CDR2 reads YNFKEQ. The CDR3 contains 16 residues.

This clone is labeled as medium-sized. The rearrangement links TRBV19 to TRBJ1-1, with a weak D call TRBD1 (5 bases). The length of the CDR3 is 15 residues. Germline assignment: CDR1 LNHDA and CDR2 SQIVND (reference sequence). Trimming pared 7 bases from V and 4 bases from J, leaving 19 bases between. The CDR3 protein is CASIALLGGGTEAFF. The CDR3 DNA sequence: TGTGCCAGTATCGCTCTTCTCGGCGGGGGCACTGAAGCTTTCTTT.

The rearrangement links TRBV19 to TRBJ2-3, with a possible D match to TRBD2 (6 bases). Trimming left V 5 bases short and J 3 bases short, with 21 bases between. Germline-derived CDR1 and CDR2 are LNHDA and SQIVND (reference sequence). The CDR3 is made up of 17 amino acids. The CDR3 sequence is CASSFLGVTGTTDTQYF. Written as DNA, the CDR3 is TGTGCCAGTAGTTTCTTGGGGGTAACGGGGACTACAGATACGCAGTATTTT. The variable domain in full, with the rest retrieved from reference TRBV19 and TRBJ2-3, is DGGITQSPKYLFRKEGQNVTLSCEQNLNHDAMYWYRQDPGQGLRLIYYSQIVNDFQKGDIAEGYSVSREKKESFPLTVTSAQKNPTAFYLCASSFLGVTGTTDTQYFGPGTRLTVL.

The chain employs TRBV7-9 and TRBJ1-3; D ambiguous. V lost 7 bases to trimming and J lost 1 base, with 11 bases between them. The CDR3 is 14 residues long. CDR1 and CDR2 from the germline V gene are SEHNR and FQNEAQ (reference sequence). CDR3 DNA: TGTGCCAGCATGCTTGGTGTTTCTGGAAACACCATATATTTT. Amino acid sequence: CASMLGVSGNTIYF.

V and J are TRBV4-1 and TRBJ1-5; no firm D call. V dropped 4 bases and J dropped 4 bases, with 14 bases sitting between them. Germline CDR1 MGHRA, CDR2 YSYEKL. CDR3 length: 15 residues. The CDR3 DNA follows: TGCGCCAGCAGCCTAGTAAACACGGGTAATCAGCCCCAGCATTTT. Translated, it gives CASSLVNTGNQPQHF.

The V call is TRBV19, the J call TRBJ1-5; a possible D gene is TRBD1 (5 bases). Germline V gene lookup returns CDR1 LNHDA and CDR2 SQIVND (reference sequence). The length of the CDR3 is 16 residues. V lost 5 bases and J lost 1, with 15 bases in between. The CDR3 DNA reads as TGTGCCAGTAGTTTCCTGACAGTAGGAAGCAATCAGCCCCAGCATTTT. It encodes CASSFLTVGSNQPQHF.

J is TRBJ2-7 and V is TRBV6-5; D tentatively fits TRBD1 or TRBD2 (5 bases each). The CDR3 length is 15 residues. V lost 5 bases and J lost 0, with 14 bases in between. Germline CDR1 is MNHEY and CDR2 is SVGAGI. Here the CDR3 reads CASSPLFGASYEQYF. As DNA, the CDR3 is TGTGCCAGCAGTCCGCTTTTCGGGGCCTCCTACGAGCAGTACTTC.

This chain connects TRBV29-1 to TRBJ1-1; no definite D call. V was pared by 4 bases and J by 1 base, with 7 bases between. The CDR3 totals 12 residues. The germline V gene encodes CDR1 SQVTM and CDR2 ANQGSEA. CDR3 DNA: TGCAGCGTTGGAGGAGGGAACACTGAAGCTTTCTTT. Its translation is CSVGGGNTEAFF.

This clone was counted between two and nine times. The chain couples TRBV7-3 to TRBJ2-2, with 9 nucleotides matching TRBD2. The germline V gene has CDR1 SGHTA and CDR2 FQGTGA. The CDR3 extends over 16 amino acids. With V trimmed by 4 bases and J by 4 bases, 7 bases remained unmatched. Here the CDR3 DNA reads TGTGCCAGCAGCTCGGGGACTAGCTCGGGCACCGGGGAGCTGTTTTTT. This codes for CASSSGTSSGTGELFF.

This chain uses TRBV28 with TRBJ1-5; D ambiguous. CDR3 size: 16 residues. The germline CDR1 and CDR2 sequences are MDHEN and SYDVKM. The ends were cut back, 6 bases at V and 4 bases at J, with 19 bases in the middle. The CDR3 DNA is TGTGCCAGCAGCTACCCCACCTTCTCTAGAAATCAGCCCCAGCATTTT. Translated, it gives CASSYPTFSRNQPQHF.

The chain is built from TRBV18 and TRBJ1-1; D remains ambiguous. Trimming shortened V by 3 bases and J by 0 bases, and 8 bases separated the two germline ends. The germline V gene has CDR1 KGHSH and CDR2 LQKENI. This CDR3 region has 14 residues. The CDR3 loop is CASSPGRMNTEAFF. The CDR3 bases are TGTGCCAGCTCACCGGGCAGGATGAACACTGAAGCTTTCTTT.

The chain carries TRBV7-2 and TRBJ2-7, with 7 bases fitting TRBD2. V was clipped by 0 bases and J by 5 bases; unmatched bases: 4. CDR1 and CDR2 (germline): SGHTA, FQGNSA. The CDR3 is made up of 14 amino acids. The chain's CDR3 is CASSLAGGVHEQYF. CDR3 DNA: TGTGCCAGCAGCTTAGCGGGGGGGGTCCACGAGCAGTACTTC.

This clone was recorded once. V is TRBV27 and J is TRBJ1-5; weak D call: TRBD1 (6 bases). Germline V gene lookup returns CDR1 MNHEY and CDR2 SMNVEV (reference sequence). V was pared by 6 bases and J by 5 bases, with 17 bases between. The CDR3 totals 15 residues. The CDR3 DNA reads as TGTGCCAGCAGCTTTGGCCAGGGGACACATCAGCCCCAGCATTTT. It is translated as CASSFGQGTHQPQHF.

This sequence joins TRBV7-2 and TRBJ1-1; maybe TRBD1 (6 bases). CDR1 is SGHTA and CDR2 is FQGNSA in the germline V gene. CDR3 size: 14 residues. V lost 5 bases and J lost 1, with 11 bases in between. CDR3 protein: CASSPQGGNTEAFF. The CDR3 DNA sequence: TGTGCCAGCAGCCCACAGGGAGGGAACACTGAAGCTTTCTTT. Supplemented by reference TRBV7-2 and TRBJ1-1, the full variable domain reads GAGVSQSPSNKVTEKGKDVELRCDPISGHTALYWYRQSLGQGLEFLIYFQGNSAPDKSGLPSDRFSAERTGGSVSTLTIQRTQQEDSAVYLCASSPQGGNTEAFFGQGTRLTVV.

The chain couples TRBV9 to TRBJ2-1; TRBD2 aligns across 10 bases. The CDR3 length is 16 residues. The V and J ends lost 3 bases and 7 bases, in that order; junction bases with no gene match: 10. Germline CDR1 SGDLS, CDR2 YYNGEE. The CDR3 reads CASSAGLAGAFNEQFF. In DNA form, the CDR3 reads TGTGCCAGCAGCGCCGGCCTAGCGGGAGCTTTTAATGAGCAGTTCTTC.

This chain uses TRBV6-5 with TRBJ1-3, with D tentatively TRBD1 (5 bases). The germline V gene encodes CDR1 MNHEY and CDR2 SVGAGI. The CDR3 spans 14 residues. Trimming cost V 8 bases and J 0 bases, with 11 bases left between them. DNA for the CDR3: TGTGCCAGCGGGGCGCAAATCTCTGGAAACACCATATATTTT. Its protein is CASGAQISGNTIYF.

This chain links TRBV7-2 with TRBJ1-1; TRBD1 agrees at 10 bases. V lost 4 bases, J lost 1 base, and 9 bases stayed unmatched. Germline V lookup: CDR1 SGHTA, CDR2 FQGNSA. The CDR3 totals 17 residues. The CDR3 spells CASSSPWDRGANTEAFF. Here the CDR3 DNA reads TGTGCCAGCAGCTCGCCGTGGGACAGGGGTGCGAACACTGAAGCTTTCTTT.

J is TRBJ2-1 and V is TRBV9, with 10 bases fitting TRBD2. The CDR3 sequence is 18 residues long. V lost 0 bases and J lost 7; bases outside the gene matches: 13. Germline V gene lookup returns CDR1 SGDLS and CDR2 YYNGEE. CDR3 nucleotides: TGTGCCAGCAGCGTAGTATTAGCGGGAGGATTAGGAGGGAATGAGCAGTTCTTC. The encoded protein is CASSVVLAGGLGGNEQFF.

The chain is built from TRBV5-1 and TRBJ2-1, with D possibly being TRBD2 (6 bases). Trimming stripped 0 bases from V and 6 bases from J, with 13 bases between. CDR1 and CDR2 (germline): SGHRS, YFSETQ. The CDR3 loop spans 15 amino acids. CDR3 sequence reads: CASSLVGGPPNEQFF. The CDR3 DNA sequence: TGCGCCAGCAGCTTGGTTGGAGGGCCGCCCAATGAGCAGTTCTTC.

V gene TRBV27 combines with J gene TRBJ1-3, with 10 nucleotides matching TRBD1. The ends lost 6 bases at V and 2 bases at J; junction bases unmatched: 7. Germline loops: CDR1 MNHEY, CDR2 SMNVEV (reference sequence). The CDR3 extends over 16 amino acids. The CDR3 DNA follows: TGTGCCAGCAGGGACAGGGGGAAGGTAACTGGAAACACCATATATTTT. Translation gives CASRDRGKVTGNTIYF.

The chain combines TRBV19 with TRBJ1-2; possible D gene TRBD1, 6 bases. Germline-derived CDR1 and CDR2 are LNHDA and SQIVND (reference sequence). V dropped 3 bases and J dropped 7 bases, with 12 bases sitting between them. The CDR3 has 13 residues. CDR3 residues: CASSMVGTTGYTF. CDR3 DNA: TGTGCCAGTAGTATGGTAGGGACAACTGGCTACACCTTC.

This chain joins TRBV5-1 and TRBJ2-1; 10 bases map to TRBD1. CDR1 and CDR2 (germline): SGHRS, YFSETQ. V shed 3 bases and J 7 bases; nucleotides not matched to a gene: 7. This CDR3 spans 15 amino acids. The CDR3: CASSSTGGYSNEQFF. The CDR3 region has the DNA TGCGCCAGCAGCTCGACAGGGGGCTATTCAAATGAGCAGTTCTTC.

This clone was detected a few times. This chain links TRBV19 with TRBJ1-6, with D perhaps matching TRBD1 (5 bases). This CDR3 has 19 amino acids. Trimming pared 3 bases from V and 0 bases from J, leaving 18 bases between. CDR1 is LNHDA and CDR2 is SQIVND in the germline V gene (reference sequence). CDR3 amino acids: CASSMTAGGSGSYNSPLHF. Here the CDR3 DNA reads TGTGCCAGTAGTATGACAGCGGGAGGCTCCGGCTCCTATAATTCACCCCTCCACTTT.

The rearrangement uses TRBV25-1 and TRBJ1-2; D unresolved. Germline CDR1 and CDR2: MGHDK and SYGVNS. CDR3 length equals 14 residues. V lost 1 base, J lost 4 bases, and 10 bases lay in between. The CDR3 loop is CASSEFPEIYGYTF. For the CDR3, the DNA is TGTGCCAGCAGTGAATTTCCAGAGATCTATGGCTACACCTTC.

The CDR3 coding sequence is TGTGCCAGCTCACCAACGGACAGCTCCGGGGAGCTGTTTTTT. This gives the protein CASSPTDSSGELFF. The gene calls are TRBV18 and TRBJ2-2, with D possibly being TRBD1 (6 bases). The CDR3 length is 14 residues. Trimming took 2 bases from V and 6 from J, leaving 10 bases between them. CDR1 KGHSH and CDR2 LQKENI come from the germline V gene.

The DNA of the CDR3 is TGCGCCAGCAGCTTGGGGCAGGGGGGCTACGAGCAGTACTTC. Translating gives CASSLGQGGYEQYF. V gene TRBV5-1 combines with J gene TRBJ2-7; weak D call: TRBD1 (7 bases). Germline V lookup: CDR1 SGHRS, CDR2 YFSETQ. The CDR3 is 14 amino acids. V shed 0 bases and J shed 3 bases, with 10 bases lying between them.

The rearrangement joins TRBV10-3 to TRBJ2-2, with TRBD1 identical over 9 bases. J gave up 0 bases and V 0 bases, and 5 bases lay outside the gene matches. This CDR3 comprises 18 residues. Germline V gives CDR1 ENHRY, CDR2 SYGVKD. The CDR3 region has the DNA TGTGCCATCAGTGAGTCGGGGCGACAGGGGGCGAACACCGGGGAGCTGTTTTTT. This encodes CAISESGRQGANTGELFF.